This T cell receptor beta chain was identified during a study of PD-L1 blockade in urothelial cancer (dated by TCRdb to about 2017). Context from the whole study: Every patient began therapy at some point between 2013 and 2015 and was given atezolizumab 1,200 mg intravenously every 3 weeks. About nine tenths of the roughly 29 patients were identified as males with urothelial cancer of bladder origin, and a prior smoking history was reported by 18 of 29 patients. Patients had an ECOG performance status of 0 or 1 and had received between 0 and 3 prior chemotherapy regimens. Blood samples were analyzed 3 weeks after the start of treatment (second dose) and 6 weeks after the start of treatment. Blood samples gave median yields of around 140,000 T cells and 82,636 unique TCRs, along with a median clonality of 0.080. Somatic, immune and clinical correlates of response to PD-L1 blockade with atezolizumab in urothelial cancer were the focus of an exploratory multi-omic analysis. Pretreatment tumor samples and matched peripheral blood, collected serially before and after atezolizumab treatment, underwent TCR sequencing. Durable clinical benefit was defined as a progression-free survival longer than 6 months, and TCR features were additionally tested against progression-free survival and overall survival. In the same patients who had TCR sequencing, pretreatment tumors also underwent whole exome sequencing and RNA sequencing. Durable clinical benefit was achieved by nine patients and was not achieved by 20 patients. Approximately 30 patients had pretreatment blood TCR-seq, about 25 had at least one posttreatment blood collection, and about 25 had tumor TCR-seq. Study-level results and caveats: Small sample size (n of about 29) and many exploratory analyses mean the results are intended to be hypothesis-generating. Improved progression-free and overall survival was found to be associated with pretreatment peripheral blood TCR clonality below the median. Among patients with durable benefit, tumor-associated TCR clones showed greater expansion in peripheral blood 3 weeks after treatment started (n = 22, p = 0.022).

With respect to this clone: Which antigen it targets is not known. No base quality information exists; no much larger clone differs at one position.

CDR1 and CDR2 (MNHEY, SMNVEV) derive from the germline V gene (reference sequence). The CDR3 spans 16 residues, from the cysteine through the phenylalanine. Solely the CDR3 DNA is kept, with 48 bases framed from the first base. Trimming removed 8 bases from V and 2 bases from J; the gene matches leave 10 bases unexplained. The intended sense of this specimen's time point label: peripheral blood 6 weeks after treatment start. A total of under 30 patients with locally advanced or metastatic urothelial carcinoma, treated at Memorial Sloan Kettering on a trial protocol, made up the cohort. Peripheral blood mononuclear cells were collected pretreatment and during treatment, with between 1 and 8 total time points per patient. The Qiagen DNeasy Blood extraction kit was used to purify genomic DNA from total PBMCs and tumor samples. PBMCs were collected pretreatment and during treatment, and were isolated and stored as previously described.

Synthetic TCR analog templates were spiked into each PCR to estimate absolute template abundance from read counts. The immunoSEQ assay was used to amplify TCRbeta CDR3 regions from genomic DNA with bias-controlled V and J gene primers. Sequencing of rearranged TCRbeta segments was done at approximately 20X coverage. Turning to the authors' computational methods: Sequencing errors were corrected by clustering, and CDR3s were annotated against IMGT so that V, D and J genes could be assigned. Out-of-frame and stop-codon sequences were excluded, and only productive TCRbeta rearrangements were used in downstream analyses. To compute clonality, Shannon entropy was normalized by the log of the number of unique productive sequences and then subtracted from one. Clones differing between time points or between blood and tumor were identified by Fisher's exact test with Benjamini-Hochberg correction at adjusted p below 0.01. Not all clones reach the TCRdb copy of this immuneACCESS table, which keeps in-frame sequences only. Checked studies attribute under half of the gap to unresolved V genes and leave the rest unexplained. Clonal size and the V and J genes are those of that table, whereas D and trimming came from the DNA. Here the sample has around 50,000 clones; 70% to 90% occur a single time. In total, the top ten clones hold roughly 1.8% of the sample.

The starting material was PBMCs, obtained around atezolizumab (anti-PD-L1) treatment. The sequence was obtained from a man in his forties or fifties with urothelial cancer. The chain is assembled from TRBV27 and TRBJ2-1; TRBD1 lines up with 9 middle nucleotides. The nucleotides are TGTGCCAGCGTCCCGGGACAGGGCCGAACCTACAATGAGCAGTTCTTC. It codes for CASVPGQGRTYNEQFF.